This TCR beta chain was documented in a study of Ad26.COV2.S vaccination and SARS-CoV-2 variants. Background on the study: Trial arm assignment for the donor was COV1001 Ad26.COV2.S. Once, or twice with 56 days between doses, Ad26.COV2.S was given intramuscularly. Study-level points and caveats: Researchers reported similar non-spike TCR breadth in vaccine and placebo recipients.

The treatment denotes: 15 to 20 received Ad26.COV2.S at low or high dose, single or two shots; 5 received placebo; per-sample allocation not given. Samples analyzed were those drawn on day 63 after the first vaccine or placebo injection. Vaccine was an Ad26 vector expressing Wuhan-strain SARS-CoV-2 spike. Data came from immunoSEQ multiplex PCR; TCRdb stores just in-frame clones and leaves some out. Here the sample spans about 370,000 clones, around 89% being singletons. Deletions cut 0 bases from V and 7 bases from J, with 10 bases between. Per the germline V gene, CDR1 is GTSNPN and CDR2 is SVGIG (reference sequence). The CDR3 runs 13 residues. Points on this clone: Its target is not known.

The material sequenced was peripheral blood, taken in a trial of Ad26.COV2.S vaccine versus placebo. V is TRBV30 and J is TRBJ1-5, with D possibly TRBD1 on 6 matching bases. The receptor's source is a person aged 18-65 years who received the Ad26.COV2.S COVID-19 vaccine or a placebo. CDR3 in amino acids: CAWSVQGTQPQHF. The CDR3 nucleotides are TGTGCCTGGAGTGTACAGGGAACACAGCCCCAGCATTTT.